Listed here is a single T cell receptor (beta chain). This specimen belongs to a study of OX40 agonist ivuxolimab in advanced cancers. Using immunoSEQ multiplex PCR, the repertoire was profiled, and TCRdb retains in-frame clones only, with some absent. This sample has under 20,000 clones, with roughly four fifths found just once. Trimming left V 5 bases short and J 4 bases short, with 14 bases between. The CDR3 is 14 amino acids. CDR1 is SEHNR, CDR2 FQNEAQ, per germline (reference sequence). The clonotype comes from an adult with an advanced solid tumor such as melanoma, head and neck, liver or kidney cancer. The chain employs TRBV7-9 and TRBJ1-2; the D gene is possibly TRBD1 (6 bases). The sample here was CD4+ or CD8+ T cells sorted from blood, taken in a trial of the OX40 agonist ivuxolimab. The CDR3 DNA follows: TGTGCCAGCAGCCCCCGACAGGCACCCTATGGCTACACCTTC. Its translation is CASSPRQAPYGYTF.